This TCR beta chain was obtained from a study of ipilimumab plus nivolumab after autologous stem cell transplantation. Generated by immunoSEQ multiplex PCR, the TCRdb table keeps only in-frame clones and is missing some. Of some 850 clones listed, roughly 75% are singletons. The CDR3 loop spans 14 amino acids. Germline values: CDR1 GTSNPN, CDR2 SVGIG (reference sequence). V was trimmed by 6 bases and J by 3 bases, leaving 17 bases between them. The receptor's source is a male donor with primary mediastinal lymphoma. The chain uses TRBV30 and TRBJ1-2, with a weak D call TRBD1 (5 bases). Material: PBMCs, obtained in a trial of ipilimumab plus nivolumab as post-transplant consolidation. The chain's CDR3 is CACPPGGEDYGYTF. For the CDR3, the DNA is TGTGCCTGCCCACCGGGGGGAGAGGACTATGGCTACACCTTC.